One sample yielded the 4 T cell receptor beta chains listed below, sequenced in a study of shared clonotypes between healthy human individuals. Generated by immunoSEQ multiplex PCR, the TCRdb table keeps only in-frame clones and is missing some. The sample includes roughly 500,000 clones, approximately 84% of them seen just once. Sequencing was done on a sample of PBMCs. The receptors come from a woman aged 40 to 50 in good health. Some clones in this sample may be carry-over from other donors' samples.

This clone was seen more than once but under ten times. A far more abundant clone sits one base away, making this likely a read error. The chain has TRBV4-1 and TRBJ1-5; a weak D match, TRBD1 (5 bases). The CDR3 consists of 15 residues. CDR1 and CDR2 (germline): MGHRA, YSYEKL. The CDR3 bases are TGCGCCAGCAGCAAAGATTGGGGGTACAATCAGCCCCAGCATTTT. Protein sequence: CASSKDWGYNQPQHF.

The chain links TRBV28 to TRBJ2-7; no reliable D call. Germline V lookup: CDR1 MDHEN, CDR2 SYDVKM. V was shortened by 3 bases and J by 3 bases, with 6 bases between the two germline ends. This CDR3 has 12 amino acids. CDR3: CASSLANYEQYF. The CDR3 DNA is TGTGCCAGCAGTTTGGCAAACTACGAGCAGTACTTC.

In regard to this clone: It differs at one base from a far larger clone, so likely a read error. V and J are TRBV27 and TRBJ1-2, with 9 bases matching TRBD1. After removal of 5 bases from V and 3 bases from J, the junction contained 7 bases not matched to a gene. This CDR3 comprises 15 residues. CDR1 MNHEY and CDR2 SMNVEV come from the germline V gene (reference sequence). Here the CDR3 DNA reads TGTGCCAGCAGTCCGAGACAGGGGGGGGACTATGGCTACACCTTC. Protein sequence: CASSPRQGGDYGYTF.

This clone occurred many times. The same CDR3 can be traced to other DNA sequences in this sample. This chain uses TRBV7-3 with TRBJ2-1; D is perhaps TRBD2 (6 bases). V was shortened by 5 bases and J by 6 bases, with 17 bases between the two germline ends. Per germline, CDR1 SGHTA and CDR2 FQGTGA. The CDR3 is made up of 15 amino acids. The CDR3 region has the DNA TGTGCCAGCAGCCCCAGCCCGGGACTCTTCAATGAGCAGTTCTTC. Translated: CASSPSPGLFNEQFF.